These T cell receptor beta chains were read from a single sample in a study of blood T cell repertoires in COVID-19. Assay: immunoSEQ multiplex PCR; the TCRdb copy retains only in-frame clones and omits some. The sample shows some 120,000 clones, about 90% of them seen only once. Sequencing input: peripheral blood. Source of these receptors: a woman aged 50 to 65 who had recovered from COVID-19. Each CDR3 is given with its conserved first and last residue. The D gene is left open where the match is weak. Clone size is shown for a subset of rows, as once, few, many or a class of expanded clone.

v_gene: TRBV27
abundance: NA
j_gene: TRBJ2-3
d_gene: NA
CDR3nt: TGTGCCAGCAGCGCCGGGAACACAGATACGCAGTATTTT
CDR3aa: CASSAGNTDTQYF

v_gene: TRBV4-1
abundance: few
j_gene: TRBJ2-6
d_gene: NA
CDR3nt: TGCGCCAGCAGCCGTGGGCTAACTGGGGCCAACGTCCTGACTTTC
CDR3aa: CASSRGLTGANVLTF

v_gene: TRBV7-3
abundance: NA
j_gene: TRBJ2-3
d_gene: NA
CDR3nt: TGTGCCAGCAGACCCGCGGGGTTAAGCACAGATACGCAGTATTTT
CDR3aa: CASRPAGLSTDTQYF

v_gene: TRBV19
abundance: few
j_gene: TRBJ2-7
d_gene: TRBD2
CDR3nt: TGTGCCAGTAGGAAGCGGGAGAAAGCCCACGAGCAGTACTTC
CDR3aa: CASRKREKAHEQYF

v_gene: TRBV28
abundance: NA
j_gene: TRBJ1-2
d_gene: NA
CDR3nt: TGTGCCACCACCCTCAGGGCCTATGGCTACACCTTC
CDR3aa: CATTLRAYGYTF

v_gene: TRBV2
abundance: NA
j_gene: TRBJ2-7
d_gene: NA
CDR3nt: TGTGCCAGCAGTGAGGGACTCCCGTTCTACGAGCAGTACTTC
CDR3aa: CASSEGLPFYEQYF

v_gene: TRBV19
abundance: NA
j_gene: TRBJ2-6
d_gene: NA
CDR3nt: TGTGCCAGTGCGACAGGCTCGGCTGGGGCCAACGTCCTGACTTTC
CDR3aa: CASATGSAGANVLTF

v_gene: TRBV2
abundance: NA
j_gene: TRBJ2-2
d_gene: TRBD1
CDR3nt: TGTGCCAGCAGTGAAATGGGACAGGCGAACACCGGGGAGCTGTTTTTT
CDR3aa: CASSEMGQANTGELFF

v_gene: TRBV2
abundance: NA
j_gene: TRBJ2-7
d_gene: NA
CDR3nt: TGTGCCAGCAGTGACTGGAGGGGCTCCTACGAGCAGTACTTC
CDR3aa: CASSDWRGSYEQYF

v_gene: TRBV29-1
abundance: NA
j_gene: TRBJ1-2
d_gene: NA
CDR3nt: TGCAGCGTCCGACCGGGTGGTGGCTACACCTTC
CDR3aa: CSVRPGGGYTF

v_gene: TRBV25-1
abundance: NA
j_gene: TRBJ2-1
d_gene: TRBD1
CDR3nt: TGTGCCAGCAGTGAGGGGACAGGGAGCTCCTACAATGAGCAGTTCTTC
CDR3aa: CASSEGTGSSYNEQFF

v_gene: TRBV30
abundance: NA
j_gene: TRBJ2-3
d_gene: TRBD2
CDR3nt: TGTGCCTGGAGTGTACTAACGGGGGGGAACACAGATACGCAGTATTTT
CDR3aa: CAWSVLTGGNTDTQYF

v_gene: TRBV19
abundance: NA
j_gene: TRBJ1-5
d_gene: NA
CDR3nt: TGTGCCAGTAGTATAGTACCGGGGAGCAATCAGCCCCAGCATTTT
CDR3aa: CASSIVPGSNQPQHF

v_gene: TRBV6-2/TRBV6-3
abundance: NA
j_gene: TRBJ1-2
d_gene: NA
CDR3nt: TGTGCCAGCAGTCCGTTCCGACAGAACTATGGCTACACCTTC
CDR3aa: CASSPFRQNYGYTF

v_gene: TRBV11-3
abundance: NA
j_gene: TRBJ1-2
d_gene: NA
CDR3nt: TGTGCCAGCAGCTTCGGGGACTATGGCTACACCTTC
CDR3aa: CASSFGDYGYTF

v_gene: TRBV4-3
abundance: NA
j_gene: TRBJ1-4
d_gene: NA
CDR3nt: TGCGCCAGCAGCCAAGAATGGGGGCAGTTTTCTAATGAAAAACTGTTTTTT
CDR3aa: CASSQEWGQFSNEKLFF

v_gene: TRBV5-1
abundance: NA
j_gene: TRBJ1-6
d_gene: NA
CDR3nt: TGCGCCAGCAGCTTGGAGCCGAACTATAATTCACCCCTCCACTTT
CDR3aa: CASSLEPNYNSPLHF

v_gene: TRBV6-1
abundance: once
j_gene: TRBJ1-5
d_gene: NA
CDR3nt: TGTGCCAGCAGTGAGAGGGTCAATCAGCCCCAGCATTTT
CDR3aa: CASSERVNQPQHF

v_gene: TRBV5-6
abundance: NA
j_gene: TRBJ1-1
d_gene: NA
CDR3nt: TGTGCCAGCAGCCCCATGACAGCCTTTGAAGCTTTCTTT
CDR3aa: CASSPMTAFEAFF

v_gene: TRBV5-5
abundance: few
j_gene: TRBJ1-3
d_gene: TRBD1
CDR3nt: TGTGCCAGCAGCCGCGTCATGGGACAGGGGGCGGACACCATATATTTT
CDR3aa: CASSRVMGQGADTIYF

v_gene: TRBV30
abundance: NA
j_gene: TRBJ1-6
d_gene: TRBD1
CDR3nt: TGTGCCTGGAGTGTAGGGACAGTAAATTCACCCCTCCACTTT
CDR3aa: CAWSVGTVNSPLHF

v_gene: TRBV5-1
abundance: once
j_gene: TRBJ2-3
d_gene: TRBD2
CDR3nt: TGCGCCAGCAGCTGGAGCGGGACCGCAGATACGCAGTATTTT
CDR3aa: CASSWSGTADTQYF